The 2 T cell receptor beta chains listed next were all sequenced from one sample in a study of T cell repertoires in cytomegalovirus infection. No antigens are known for them. TCRdb re-called the reads with MiXCR, one entry per CDR3 protein. The data show 700,000 to 900,000 distinct CDR3 sequences, around 29% seen once. Sequences were derived from cultured CD8+ T cells from PBMCs, sampled from culture after CMV antigen stimulation. The receptors derive from a human donor in good health (CMV status not recorded). Some clones in this sample may be carry-over from other donors' samples.

The rearrangement uses TRBV7-9 and TRBJ1-2; TRBD1 matches at 7 bases. Germline lookup yields CDR1 SEHNR and CDR2 FQNEAQ (reference sequence). With V trimmed by 2 bases and J by 3 bases, 9 bases remained unmatched. The CDR3 is 16 amino acids. The CDR3 DNA follows: TGTGCCAGCAGCTTATCCCAAAACGACAGGGACTATGGCTACACCTTC. As protein: CASSLSQNDRDYGYTF.

The sample holds many counts of this clonotype. The rearrangement uses TRBV10-3 and TRBJ1-2; 7 bases are a match to TRBD1. CDR3 length: 16 residues. Germline V gives CDR1 ENHRY, CDR2 SYGVKD. V dropped 4 bases and J dropped 0; count of bases not matched to a gene: 8. The CDR3 sequence: CAISGTGTSSNYGYTF. The CDR3 DNA follows: TGTGCCATCAGTGGGACAGGTACTTCCTCTAACTATGGCTACACCTTC.